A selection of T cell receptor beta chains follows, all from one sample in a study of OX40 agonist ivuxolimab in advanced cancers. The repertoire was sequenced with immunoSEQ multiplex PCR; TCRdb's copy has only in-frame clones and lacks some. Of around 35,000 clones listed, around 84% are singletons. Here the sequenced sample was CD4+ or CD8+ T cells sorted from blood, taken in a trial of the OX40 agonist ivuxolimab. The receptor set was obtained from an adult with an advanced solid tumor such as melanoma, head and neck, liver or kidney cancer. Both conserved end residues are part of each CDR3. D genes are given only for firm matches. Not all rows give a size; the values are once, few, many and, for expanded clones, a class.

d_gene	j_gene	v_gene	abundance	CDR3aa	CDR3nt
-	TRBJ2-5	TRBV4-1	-	CASSQDKGTGETQYF	TGCGCCAGCAGCCAAGATAAGGGGACCGGGGAGACCCAGTACTTC
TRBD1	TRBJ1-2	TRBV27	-	CASTSTGQSLNYGYTF	TGTGCCAGCACCTCAACGGGACAGTCTTTAAACTATGGCTACACCTTC
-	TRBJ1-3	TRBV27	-	CASSLSGTAGNTIYF	TGTGCCAGCAGTTTGTCCGGGACTGCCGGAAACACCATATATTTT
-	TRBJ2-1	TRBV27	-	CASSSGGGNEQFF	TGTGCCAGCAGTTCCGGAGGGGGAAATGAGCAGTTCTTC
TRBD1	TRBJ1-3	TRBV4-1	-	CASSLGDRGSGNTIYF	TGCGCCAGCAGCCTGGGAGACAGGGGGTCTGGAAACACCATATATTTT
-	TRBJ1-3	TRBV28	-	CASTLLLRDLNGNTIYF	TGTGCCAGCACCCTACTCCTCCGGGACTTAAATGGAAACACCATATATTTT
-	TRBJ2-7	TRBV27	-	CASSLQPYEQYF	TGTGCCAGCAGTTTACAACCCTACGAGCAGTACTTC
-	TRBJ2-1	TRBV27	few	CASSLSADIFNEQFF	TGTGCCAGCAGTTTATCGGCGGACATCTTCAATGAGCAGTTCTTC
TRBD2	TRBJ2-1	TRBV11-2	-	CASRGLAGGPDNEQFF	TGTGCCAGCAGGGGACTAGCGGGAGGGCCGGACAATGAGCAGTTCTTC
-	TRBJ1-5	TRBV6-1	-	CASSEAGTFSNQPQHF	TGTGCCAGCAGTGAAGCTGGGACTTTTAGCAATCAGCCCCAGCATTTT
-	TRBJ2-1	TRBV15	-	CATSRSPGLHNEQFF	TGTGCCACCAGCAGAAGCCCGGGACTCCACAATGAGCAGTTCTTC
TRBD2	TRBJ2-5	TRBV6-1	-	CASSEEGLATLYQETQYF	TGTGCCAGCAGTGAAGAGGGACTAGCAACCCTGTACCAAGAGACCCAGTACTTC
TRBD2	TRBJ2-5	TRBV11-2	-	CASSFPRSGIRETQYF	TGTGCCAGCAGCTTTCCCCGGAGCGGGATTAGAGAGACCCAGTACTTC
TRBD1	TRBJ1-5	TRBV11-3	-	CASSPTGGGNQPQHF	TGTGCCAGCAGCCCGACAGGGGGAGGCAATCAGCCCCAGCATTTT
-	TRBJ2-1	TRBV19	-	CASSFGTGEQFF	TGTGCCAGTAGTTTCGGGACTGGTGAGCAGTTCTTC
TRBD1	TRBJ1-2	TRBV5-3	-	CARSIWTGINYGYTF	TGTGCCAGAAGCATATGGACAGGGATCAACTATGGCTACACCTTC
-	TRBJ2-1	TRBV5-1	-	CASSLVGPHNEQFF	TGCGCCAGCAGCTTGGTGGGTCCGCACAATGAGCAGTTCTTC
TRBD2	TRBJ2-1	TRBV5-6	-	CASSSAGGLSYNEQFF	TGTGCCAGCAGCTCCGCGGGGGGCCTCTCCTACAATGAGCAGTTCTTC
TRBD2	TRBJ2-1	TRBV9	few	CASTQGEGRRNEQFF	TGTGCCAGCACCCAAGGGGAGGGCCGGAGGAATGAGCAGTTCTTC
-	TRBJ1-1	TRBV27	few	CASSSLYTEAFF	TGTGCCAGCAGCTCGCTCTACACTGAAGCTTTCTTT
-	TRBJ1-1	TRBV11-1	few	CASSLGRLNTEAFF	TGTGCCAGCAGCTTGGGAAGATTGAACACTGAAGCTTTCTTT
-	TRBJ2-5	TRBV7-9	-	CASSYQLRETQYF	TGTGCCAGCAGCTACCAGTTGAGAGAGACCCAGTACTTC
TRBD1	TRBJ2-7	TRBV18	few	CASSPGQGHEQYF	TGTGCCAGCTCTCCAGGACAGGGCCACGAGCAGTACTTC
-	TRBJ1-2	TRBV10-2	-	CASSESEGYTF	TGCGCCAGCAGTGAGTCGGAAGGCTACACCTTC
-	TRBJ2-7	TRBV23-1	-	CASSQSQQELHEQYF	TGCGCCAGCAGTCAATCGCAACAGGAGCTCCACGAGCAGTACTTC
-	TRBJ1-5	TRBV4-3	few	CASSQPRTSHRNSNQPQHF	TGCGCCAGCAGCCAGCCTCGGACATCCCATCGAAATAGCAATCAGCCCCAGCATTTT
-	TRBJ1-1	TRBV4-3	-	CASSLRDYRAEAFF	TGCGCCAGCAGCCTAAGAGATTACAGGGCGGAAGCTTTCTTT
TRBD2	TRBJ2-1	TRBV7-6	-	CASSYRPGTSGYNEQFF	TGTGCCAGCAGCTACCGCCCCGGGACTAGCGGCTACAATGAGCAGTTCTTC
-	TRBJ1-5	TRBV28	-	CASSFLGVYQPQHF	TGTGCCAGCAGTTTCTTGGGGGTATATCAGCCCCAGCATTTT
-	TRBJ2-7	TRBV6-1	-	CASSERKALWGYEQYF	TGTGCCAGCAGTGAAAGAAAAGCGCTGTGGGGCTACGAGCAGTACTTC
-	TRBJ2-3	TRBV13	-	CASSSPQKLDTQYF	TGTGCCAGCAGCTCACCCCAAAAGCTGGATACGCAGTATTTT
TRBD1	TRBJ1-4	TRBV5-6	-	CASSPPTGGRSELFF	TGTGCCAGCAGCCCCCCGACAGGGGGTCGCTCGGAACTGTTTTTT
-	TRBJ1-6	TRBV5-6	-	CASSLEGSDSPLHF	TGTGCCAGCAGCTTGGAGGGGTCAGATTCACCCCTCCACTTT
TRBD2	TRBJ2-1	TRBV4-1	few	CASSQDQGGSAYNEQFF	TGCGCCAGCAGCCAAGATCAGGGCGGGAGCGCCTACAATGAGCAGTTCTTC
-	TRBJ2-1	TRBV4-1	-	CASSQATSHREQFF	TGCGCCAGCAGCCAAGCGACTAGTCATCGGGAGCAGTTCTTC
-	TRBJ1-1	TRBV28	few	CASSPGSETEAFF	TGTGCCAGCAGCCCCGGCTCGGAGACTGAAGCTTTCTTT
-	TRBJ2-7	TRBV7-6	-	CASSHKTFSSYEQYF	TGTGCCAGCAGCCACAAAACATTCAGCTCCTACGAGCAGTACTTC
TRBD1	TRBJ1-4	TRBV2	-	CASRRTGANEKLFF	TGTGCCAGCAGGAGGACAGGGGCTAATGAAAAACTGTTTTTT
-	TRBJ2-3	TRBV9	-	CASRGSGGTDTQYF	TGTGCCAGCAGAGGCTCCGGGGGCACAGATACGCAGTATTTT